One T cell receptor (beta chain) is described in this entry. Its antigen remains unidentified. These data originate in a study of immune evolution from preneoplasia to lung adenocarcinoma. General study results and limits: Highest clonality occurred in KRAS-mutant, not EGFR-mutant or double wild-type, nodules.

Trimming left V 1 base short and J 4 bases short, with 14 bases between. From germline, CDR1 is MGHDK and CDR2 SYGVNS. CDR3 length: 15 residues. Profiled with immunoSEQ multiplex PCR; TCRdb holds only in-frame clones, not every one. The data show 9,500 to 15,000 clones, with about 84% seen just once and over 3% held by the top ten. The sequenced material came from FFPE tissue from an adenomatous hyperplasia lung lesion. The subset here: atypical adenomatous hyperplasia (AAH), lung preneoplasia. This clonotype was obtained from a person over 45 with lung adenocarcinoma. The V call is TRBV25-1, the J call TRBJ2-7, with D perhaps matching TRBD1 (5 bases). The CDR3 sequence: CASSEWWQGRYEQYF. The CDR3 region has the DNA TGTGCCAGCAGTGAATGGTGGCAGGGTAGGTACGAGCAGTACTTC.